This T cell receptor (beta chain) stems from a study of OX40 agonist ivuxolimab in advanced cancers. Whole-study context: Earlier treatment with anti-PD-1, anti-PD-L1 or anti-CTLA-4 was permitted, and 35% to 45% had received some. One patient with hepatocellular carcinoma and two with cutaneous melanoma, three in all, had partial responses.

In its sample, this clone was seen once. Its specificity is not known. Study-level results: In general, CD8+ T cells held more expanded clones than CD4+ did, on average. Clonal expansion was seen in CD4+ and CD8+ blood T cells by week 6 at 0.1 to 3.0 mg/kg.

The repertoire was sequenced with immunoSEQ multiplex PCR; TCRdb's copy has only in-frame clones and lacks some. The repertoire consists of 70,000 or so clones, with approximately 80% occurring once and the leading ten covering around 1.1%. V trimming: 1 base; J trimming: 7 bases; junction bases outside the gene matches: 5. In germline, CDR1 is MGHRA, CDR2 YSYEKL. This CDR3 spans 14 amino acids. This clonotype was obtained from an adult with an advanced solid tumor such as melanoma, head and neck, liver or kidney cancer. The specimen was CD4+ or CD8+ T cells sorted from blood, collected in a trial of the OX40 agonist ivuxolimab. The V and J genes are TRBV4-1 and TRBJ1-1; the match to TRBD1 covers 8 bases. CDR3 sequence: CASSQVTGGGEAFF. DNA for the CDR3: TGCGCCAGCAGCCAAGTCACAGGGGGTGGTGAAGCTTTCTTT.